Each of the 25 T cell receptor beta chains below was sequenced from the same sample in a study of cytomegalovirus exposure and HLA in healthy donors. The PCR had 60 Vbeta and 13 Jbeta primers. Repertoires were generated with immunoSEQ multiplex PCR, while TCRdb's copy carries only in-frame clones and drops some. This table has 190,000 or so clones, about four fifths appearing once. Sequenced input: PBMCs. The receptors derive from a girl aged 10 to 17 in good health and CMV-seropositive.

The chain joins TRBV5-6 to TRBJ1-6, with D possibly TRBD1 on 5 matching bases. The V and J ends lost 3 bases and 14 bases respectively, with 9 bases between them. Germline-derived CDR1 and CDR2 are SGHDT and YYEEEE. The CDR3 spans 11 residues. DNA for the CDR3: TGTGCCAGCAGCTGGGGGGGGACCCTCCACTTT. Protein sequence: CASSWGGTLHF.

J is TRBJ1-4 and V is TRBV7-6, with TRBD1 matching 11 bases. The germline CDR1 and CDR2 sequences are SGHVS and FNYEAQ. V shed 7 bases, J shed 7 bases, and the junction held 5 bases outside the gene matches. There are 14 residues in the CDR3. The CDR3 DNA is TGTGCCAGCAAAAAGGGACAGGGGGGTGAAAAACTGTTTTTT. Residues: CASKKGQGGEKLFF.

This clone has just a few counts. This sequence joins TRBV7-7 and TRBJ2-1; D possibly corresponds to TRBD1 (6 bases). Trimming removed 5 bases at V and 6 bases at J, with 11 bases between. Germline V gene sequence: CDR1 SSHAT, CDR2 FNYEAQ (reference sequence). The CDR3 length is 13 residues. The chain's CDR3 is CASSQPGANEQFF. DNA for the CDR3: TGTGCCAGCAGCCAACCAGGGGCCAATGAGCAGTTCTTC.

For the CDR3, the DNA is TGCAGCGTTGAGAGACAGGAGAACACTGAAGCTTTCTTT. It yields the protein CSVERQENTEAFF. The gene calls are TRBV29-1 and TRBJ1-1, with a weak D call TRBD1 (6 bases). Trimming took 3 bases from V and 1 from J, leaving 9 bases between them. Per the germline V gene, CDR1 is SQVTM and CDR2 is ANQGSEA. This CDR3 contains 13 residues.

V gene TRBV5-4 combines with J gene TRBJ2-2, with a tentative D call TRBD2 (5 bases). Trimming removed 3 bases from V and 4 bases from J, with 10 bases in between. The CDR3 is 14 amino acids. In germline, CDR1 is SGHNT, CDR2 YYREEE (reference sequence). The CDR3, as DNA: TGTGCCAGCAGCTGGGAGTGGGGCACCGGGGAGCTGTTTTTT. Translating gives CASSWEWGTGELFF. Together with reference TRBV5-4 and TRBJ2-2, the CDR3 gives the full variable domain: ETGVTQSPTHLIKTRGQQVTLRCSSQSGHNTVSWYQQALGQGPQFIFQYYREEENGRGNFPPRFSGLQFPNYSSELNVNALELDDSALYLCASSWEWGTGELFFGEGSRLTVL.

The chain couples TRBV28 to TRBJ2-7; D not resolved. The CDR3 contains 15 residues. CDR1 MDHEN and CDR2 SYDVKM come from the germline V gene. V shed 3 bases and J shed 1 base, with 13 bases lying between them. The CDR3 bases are TGTGCCAGCAGTTTTGCAGGATCCAGGTCCTACGAGCAGTACTTC. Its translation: CASSFAGSRSYEQYF.

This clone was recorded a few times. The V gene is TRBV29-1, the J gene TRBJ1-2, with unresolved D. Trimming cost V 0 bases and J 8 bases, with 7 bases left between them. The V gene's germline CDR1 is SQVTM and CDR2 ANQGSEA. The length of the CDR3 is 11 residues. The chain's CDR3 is CSVEEGGGYTF. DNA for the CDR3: TGCAGCGTTGAAGAAGGAGGGGGCTACACCTTC. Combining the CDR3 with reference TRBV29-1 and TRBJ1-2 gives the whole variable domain SAVISQKPSRDICQRGTSLTIQCQVDSQVTMMFWYRQQPGQSLTLIATANQGSEATYESGFVIDKFPISRPNLTFSTLTVSNMSPEDSSIYLCSVEEGGGYTFGSGTRLTVV.

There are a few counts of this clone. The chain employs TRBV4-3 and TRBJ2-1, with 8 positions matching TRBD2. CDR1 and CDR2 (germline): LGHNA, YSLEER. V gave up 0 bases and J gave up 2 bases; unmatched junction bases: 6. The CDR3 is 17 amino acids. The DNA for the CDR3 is TGCGCCAGCAGCCAAGATCTGTCCGGGGGGGCCTACAATGAGCAGTTCTTC. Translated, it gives CASSQDLSGGAYNEQFF.

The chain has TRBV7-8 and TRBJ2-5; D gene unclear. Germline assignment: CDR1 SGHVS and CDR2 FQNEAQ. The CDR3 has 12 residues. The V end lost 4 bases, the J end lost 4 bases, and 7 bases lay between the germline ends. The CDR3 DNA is TGTGCCAGCAGCTCCTCTCGAGAGACCCAGTACTTC. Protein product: CASSSSRETQYF.

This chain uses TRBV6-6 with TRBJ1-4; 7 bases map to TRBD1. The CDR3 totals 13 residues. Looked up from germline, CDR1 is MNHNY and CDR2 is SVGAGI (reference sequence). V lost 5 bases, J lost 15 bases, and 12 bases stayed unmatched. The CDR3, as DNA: TGTGCCAGCAGTACAGGGGTCCCCCAACAGTTGTTTTTT. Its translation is CASSTGVPQQLFF.

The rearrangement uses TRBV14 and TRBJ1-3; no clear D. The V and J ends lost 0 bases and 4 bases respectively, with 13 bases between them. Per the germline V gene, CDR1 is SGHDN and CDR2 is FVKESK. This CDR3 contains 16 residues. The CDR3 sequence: CASSQDRIGWGNTIYF. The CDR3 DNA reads TGTGCCAGCAGCCAAGATCGTATCGGGTGGGGAAACACCATATATTTT.

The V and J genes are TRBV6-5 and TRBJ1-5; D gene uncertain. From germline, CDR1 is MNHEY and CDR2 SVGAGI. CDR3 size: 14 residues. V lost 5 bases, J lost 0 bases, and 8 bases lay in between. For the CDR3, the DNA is TGTGCCAGCAGTATTAGAAATAGCAATCAGCCCCAGCATTTT. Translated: CASSIRNSNQPQHF.

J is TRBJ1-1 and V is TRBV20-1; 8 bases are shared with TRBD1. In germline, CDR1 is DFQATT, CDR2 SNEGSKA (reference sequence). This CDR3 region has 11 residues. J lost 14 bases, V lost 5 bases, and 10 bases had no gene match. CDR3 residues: CSALIQGDKFF. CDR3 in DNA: TGCAGTGCTTTAATACAGGGGGACAAATTCTTT.

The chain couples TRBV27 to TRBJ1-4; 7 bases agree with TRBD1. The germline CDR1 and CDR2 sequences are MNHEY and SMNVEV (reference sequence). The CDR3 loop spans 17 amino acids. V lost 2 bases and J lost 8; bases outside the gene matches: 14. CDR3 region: CASSLIGPATGREKLFF. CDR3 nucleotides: TGTGCCAGCAGTTTAATAGGGCCTGCGACAGGGAGGGAAAAACTGTTTTTT. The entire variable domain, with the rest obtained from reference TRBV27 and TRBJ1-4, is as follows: EAQVTQNPRYLITVTGKKLTVTCSQNMNHEYMSWYRQDPGLGLRQIYYSMNVEVTDKGDVPEGYKVSRKEKRNFPLILESPSPNQTSLYFCASSLIGPATGREKLFFGSGTQLSVL.

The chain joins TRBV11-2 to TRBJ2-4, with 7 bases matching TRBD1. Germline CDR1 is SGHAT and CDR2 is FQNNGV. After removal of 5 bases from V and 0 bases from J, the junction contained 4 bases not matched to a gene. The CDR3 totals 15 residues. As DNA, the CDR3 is TGTGCCAGCAGCGGACAGGTACTAGCCAAAAACATTCAGTACTTC. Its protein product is CASSGQVLAKNIQYF. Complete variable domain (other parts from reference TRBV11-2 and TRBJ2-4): EAGVAQSPRYKIIEKRQSVAFWCNPISGHATLYWYQQILGQGPKLLIQFQNNGVVDDSQLPKDRFSAERLKGVDSTLKIQPAKLEDSAVYLCASSGQVLAKNIQYFGAGTRLSVL.

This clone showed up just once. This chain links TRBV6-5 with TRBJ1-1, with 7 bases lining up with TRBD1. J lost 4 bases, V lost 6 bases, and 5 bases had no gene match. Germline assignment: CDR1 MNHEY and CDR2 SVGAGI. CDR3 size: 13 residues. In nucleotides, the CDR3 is TGTGCCAGCAGCCGCGACAGGGTCACTGAAGCTTTCTTT. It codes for CASSRDRVTEAFF.

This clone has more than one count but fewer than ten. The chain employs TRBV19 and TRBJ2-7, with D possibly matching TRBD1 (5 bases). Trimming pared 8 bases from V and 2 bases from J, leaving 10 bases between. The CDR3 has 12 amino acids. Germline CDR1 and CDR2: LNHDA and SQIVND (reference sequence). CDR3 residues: CASSDSPYEQYF. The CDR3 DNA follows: TGTGCCAGTTCTGACAGCCCCTACGAGCAGTACTTC. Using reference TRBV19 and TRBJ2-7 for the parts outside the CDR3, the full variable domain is DGGITQSPKYLFRKEGQNVTLSCEQNLNHDAMYWYRQDPGQGLRLIYYSQIVNDFQKGDIAEGYSVSREKKESFPLTVTSAQKNPTAFYLCASSDSPYEQYFGPGTRLTVT.

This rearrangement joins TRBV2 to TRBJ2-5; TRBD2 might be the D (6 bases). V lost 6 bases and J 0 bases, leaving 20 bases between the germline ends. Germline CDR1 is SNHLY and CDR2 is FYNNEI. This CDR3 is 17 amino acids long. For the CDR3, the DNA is TGTGCCAGCAGCCCCCTCACCGTTTCGGGGGACCAAGAGACCCAGTACTTC. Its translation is CASSPLTVSGDQETQYF.

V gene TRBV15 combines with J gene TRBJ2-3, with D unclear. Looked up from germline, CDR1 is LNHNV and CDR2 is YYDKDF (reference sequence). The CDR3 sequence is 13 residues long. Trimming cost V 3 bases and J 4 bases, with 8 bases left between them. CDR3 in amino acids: CATSSAKSDTQYF. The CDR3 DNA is TGTGCCACCAGCAGCGCGAAATCAGATACGCAGTATTTT.

This CDR3 reads CASSQEAPVSNQPQHF. The CDR3 DNA reads TGTGCCAGCAGCCAAGAGGCCCCAGTCAGCAATCAGCCCCAGCATTTT. The chain links TRBV4-2 to TRBJ1-5; no clear D gene. V was cut by 0 bases and J by 1 base, with 10 bases left in between. CDR1 and CDR2 (germline): LGHNA, YNFKEQ. The CDR3 is 16 amino acids.

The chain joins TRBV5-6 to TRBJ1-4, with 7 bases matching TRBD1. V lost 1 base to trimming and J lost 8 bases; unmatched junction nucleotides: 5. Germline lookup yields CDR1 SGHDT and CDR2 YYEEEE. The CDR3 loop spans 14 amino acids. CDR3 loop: CASSLRGLNEKLFF. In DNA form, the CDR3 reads TGTGCCAGCAGCTTGAGGGGGCTTAACGAAAAACTGTTTTTT.

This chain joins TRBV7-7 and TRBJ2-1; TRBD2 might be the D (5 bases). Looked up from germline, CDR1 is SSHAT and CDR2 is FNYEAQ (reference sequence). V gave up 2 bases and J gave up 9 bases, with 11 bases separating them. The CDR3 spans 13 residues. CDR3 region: CASSLTAGSEQFF. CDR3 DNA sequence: TGTGCCAGCAGCTTAACCGCGGGCAGTGAGCAGTTCTTC.

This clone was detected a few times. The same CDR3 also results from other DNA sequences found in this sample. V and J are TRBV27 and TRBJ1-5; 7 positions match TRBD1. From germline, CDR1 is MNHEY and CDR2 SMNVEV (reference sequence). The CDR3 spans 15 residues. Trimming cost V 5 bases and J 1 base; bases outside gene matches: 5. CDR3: CASSTRTGSNQPQHF. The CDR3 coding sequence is TGTGCCAGCAGTACCCGGACAGGCAGCAATCAGCCCCAGCATTTT.

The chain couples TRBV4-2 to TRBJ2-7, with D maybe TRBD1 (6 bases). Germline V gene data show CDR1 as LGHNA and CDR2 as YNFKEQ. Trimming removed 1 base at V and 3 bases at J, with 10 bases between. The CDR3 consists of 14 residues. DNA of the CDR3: TGTGCCAGCAGCCAAGGGACAGTCGACTACGAGCAGTACTTC. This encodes CASSQGTVDYEQYF.

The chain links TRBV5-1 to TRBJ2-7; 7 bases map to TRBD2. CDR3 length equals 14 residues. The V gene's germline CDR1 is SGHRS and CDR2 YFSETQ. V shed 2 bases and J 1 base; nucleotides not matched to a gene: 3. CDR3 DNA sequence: TGCGCCAGCAGCTTTCGGGGGGAATCCTACGAGCAGTACTTC. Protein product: CASSFRGESYEQYF.